This T cell receptor beta chain emerged from a study of blood T cell repertoires in COVID-19. Turning to the study itself: Donors in the United States, Italy and Spain gave samples during acute or convalescent COVID-19. PBMCs, B-cell-depleted T cells, or T cells were the source of the cDNA or gDNA that made up the material.

The germline V gene has CDR1 MDHEN and CDR2 SYDVKM. CDR3 length: 16 amino acids. Losses at the gene ends were 5 bases for V and 2 bases for J; bases not matched to a gene: 9. Seattle-derived patients entered the study during active infection and were followed longitudinally. As originally analysed: From reference gene primer amplification, estimates of nucleated cell counts were derived. Clones were read by immunoSEQ multiplex PCR, and TCRdb kept only the in-frame ones, dropping some. V, J and clone size reflect that table, while D and trimming were determined from the DNA. There are about 170,000 clones in the sample; 92% occur only once, and around 4.6% lies in the top ten.

This clonotype originated in a man in his thirties or forties with COVID-19, enrolled during active disease. Sequenced input: peripheral blood. The rearrangement joins TRBV28 to TRBJ2-5, with 9 bases lining up with TRBD1. The CDR3 loop is CASSQWTGAPQETQYF. DNA of the CDR3: TGTGCCAGCAGTCAGTGGACAGGGGCCCCTCAAGAGACCCAGTACTTC.